The 21 T cell receptor beta chains below all came from one sample that was sequenced in a study of cytomegalovirus exposure and HLA in healthy donors. The PCR used 60 Vbeta and 13 Jbeta primers. Sequencing was performed with immunoSEQ multiplex PCR; in TCRdb, only in-frame clones are kept and a portion is missing. This sample carries under 300,000 clones, roughly four fifths of them seen once, and the ten largest clones take around 8.3%. Sample: PBMCs. Receptors originate from an older woman in good health and CMV-seropositive.

The chain links TRBV5-6 to TRBJ1-1, with D tentatively TRBD1 (5 bases). Per the germline V gene, CDR1 is SGHDT and CDR2 is YYEEEE. V lost 3 bases and J lost 5, with 14 bases in between. The CDR3 extends over 14 amino acids. CDR3 amino acids: CASSSGGFGTEAFF. CDR3 DNA sequence: TGTGCCAGCAGCTCGGGGGGGTTCGGAACTGAAGCTTTCTTT.

This rearrangement joins TRBV5-1 to TRBJ1-3, with TRBD1 matching over 7 bases. The CDR3 runs 18 residues. J was trimmed by 2 bases and V by 0 bases; bases with no gene match: 11. Germline V gives CDR1 SGHRS, CDR2 YFSETQ. This chain's CDR3 is CASSLVGNRGRAGNTIYF. The CDR3 bases are TGCGCCAGCAGCTTGGTGGGGAACAGGGGACGGGCTGGAAACACCATATATTTT.

The rearrangement uses TRBV28 and TRBJ2-7; 9 bases align to TRBD2. V dropped 7 bases and J dropped 3; count of bases not matched to a gene: 7. The germline CDR1 and CDR2 sequences are MDHEN and SYDVKM. This CDR3 has 14 amino acids. CDR3 protein: CASNRSGRHYEQYF. CDR3 coding DNA: TGTGCCAGCAACCGAAGCGGGAGGCACTACGAGCAGTACTTC.

The genes are TRBV7-2 and TRBJ2-2, with D perhaps TRBD1 (5 bases). V lost 4 bases and J 0 bases, leaving 15 bases between the germline ends. Germline CDR1 reads SGHTA; CDR2 reads FQGNSA. CDR3 length: 17 residues. CDR3 DNA sequence: TGTGCCAGCAGCTATAGGACACTCTTTTCGAACACCGGGGAGCTGTTTTTT. It specifies CASSYRTLFSNTGELFF.

This clone was observed once. This chain uses TRBV27 with TRBJ1-2; 10 bases map to TRBD1. The CDR3 runs to 14 residues. J was trimmed by 9 bases and V by 3 bases; bases with no gene match: 7. Germline V gene data show CDR1 as MNHEY and CDR2 as SMNVEV (reference sequence). The chain's CDR3 is CASSFQGTGASYTF. The CDR3, as DNA: TGTGCCAGCAGTTTTCAAGGGACAGGGGCTAGCTACACCTTC.

This clone was counted between two and nine times. The rearrangement links TRBV7-3 to TRBJ2-5; 7 nucleotides match TRBD2. The DNA end is more similar to TRBJ2-7, so the J call may be wrong. The CDR3 is 14 amino acids. The germline V gene encodes CDR1 SGHTA and CDR2 FQGTGA. The CDR3 reads CASSFGGRDSEQYF. As DNA, the CDR3 is TGTGCCAGCAGCTTCGGCGGGAGAGATTCCGAGCAGTACTTC.

This clone was seen a single time. V gene TRBV5-1 combines with J gene TRBJ1-3; 7 bases are a match to TRBD1. In germline, CDR1 is SGHRS, CDR2 YFSETQ. This CDR3 is 14 amino acids long. The ends lost 0 bases at V and 7 bases at J; junction bases unmatched: 4. CDR3 amino acids: CASSLVGRGNTIYF. The CDR3 DNA is TGCGCCAGCAGCTTGGTGGGCAGGGGGAACACCATATATTTT. The full variable domain, in which reference TRBV5-1 and TRBJ1-3 provide the parts outside the CDR3, is KAGVTQTPRYLIKTRGQQVTLSCSPISGHRSVSWYQQTPGQGLQFLFEYFSETQRNKGNFPGRFSGRQFSNSRSEMNVSTLELGDSALYLCASSLVGRGNTIYFGEGSWLTVV.

V gene TRBV30 combines with J gene TRBJ2-5, with 10 positions matching TRBD2. V lost 0 bases, J lost 5 bases, and 3 bases stayed unmatched. This CDR3 is 14 amino acids long. Germline CDR1 GTSNPN, CDR2 SVGIG (reference sequence). The CDR3 is CAWSVAGGLETQYF. The DNA for the CDR3 is TGTGCCTGGAGTGTAGCGGGAGGGCTGGAGACCCAGTACTTC.

A word on this clone: The junction shows a germline mismatch at one end, possibly a read error. The J gene is TRBJ1-4, the V gene TRBV7-9; D unclear. This CDR3 region has 14 residues. The germline gives CDR1 SEHNR, CDR2 FQNEAQ (reference sequence). CDR3 in DNA: TGTTCCAGCAGCTTTGACATACAAAGTTTTCAACTGTTTTTT. Translation: CSSSFDIQSFQLFF.

The CDR3 coding sequence is TGTGCCAGCAGCGTACTGACGGCGGGAGATACGCAGTATTTT. It codes for CASSVLTAGDTQYF. V is TRBV9 and J is TRBJ2-3; D may be TRBD2 (5 bases). The CDR3 has 14 amino acids. V was shortened by 1 base and J by 5 bases, with 11 bases between the two germline ends. Germline V gene lookup returns CDR1 SGDLS and CDR2 YYNGEE.

The J gene is TRBJ2-1, the V gene TRBV27; no clear D gene. The germline V gene has CDR1 MNHEY and CDR2 SMNVEV (reference sequence). The CDR3 loop spans 11 amino acids. V shed 5 bases and J shed 5 bases, with 4 bases lying between them. The CDR3 protein is CASSQNNEQFF. In nucleotides, the CDR3 is TGTGCCAGCAGTCAAAACAATGAGCAGTTCTTC.

The gene calls are TRBV7-3 and TRBJ2-6; 7 positions agree with TRBD2. The CDR3 contains 17 residues. J gave up 1 base and V 5 bases, and 8 bases lay outside the gene matches. Germline V CDR1 and CDR2: SGHTA, FQGTGA. The CDR3 DNA reads TGTGCCAGCAGCACCGCTGGACTAGTTTCTGGGGCCAACGTCCTGACTTTC. Its protein is CASSTAGLVSGANVLTF.

The V gene is TRBV6-1, the J gene TRBJ2-4; D perhaps matches TRBD1 (5 bases). This CDR3 has 15 residues. Trimming removed 2 bases from V and 2 bases from J, with 10 bases in between. Germline CDR1 and CDR2: MNHNS and SASEGT. The CDR3 sequence is CASSELGVSKNIQYF. The CDR3 DNA reads as TGTGCCAGCAGTGAATTAGGGGTGTCCAAAAACATTCAGTACTTC.

The J gene is TRBJ1-5, the V gene TRBV4-1; weak D call: TRBD1 (5 bases). CDR3 length: 13 amino acids. The V and J ends lost 4 bases and 5 bases respectively, with 9 bases between them. CDR1 MGHRA and CDR2 YSYEKL come from the germline V gene. The CDR3 spells CASSRPRDQPQHF. The CDR3, as DNA: TGCGCCAGCAGCCGACCCAGGGATCAGCCCCAGCATTTT.

The chain uses TRBV28 and TRBJ1-6, with D unclear. V lost 6 bases and J lost 8, with 14 bases in between. Germline assignment: CDR1 MDHEN and CDR2 SYDVKM. The CDR3 is 14 amino acids. CDR3 loop: CASRAPAPDSPLHF. CDR3 DNA sequence: TGTGCCAGCAGAGCCCCCGCGCCGGATTCACCCCTCCACTTT.

The V gene is TRBV30, the J gene TRBJ2-1; perhaps TRBD2 as D (5 bases). This CDR3 is 10 amino acids long. Deletions cut 5 bases from V and 15 bases from J, with 14 bases between. Germline CDR1 is GTSNPN and CDR2 is SVGIG (reference sequence). CDR3 protein: CAWGLGRWFF. CDR3 bases: TGTGCCTGGGGGCTAGGGAGATGGTTCTTC. The full variable domain, rest sourced from reference TRBV30 and TRBJ2-1, is SQTIHQWPATLVQPVGSPLSLECTVEGTSNPNLYWYRQAAGRGLQLLFYSVGIGQISSEVPQNLSASRPQDRQFILSSKKLLLSDSGFYLCAWGLGRWFFGPGTRLTVL.

The chain carries TRBV29-1 and TRBJ1-1; D may be TRBD1 (5 bases). V was shortened by 4 bases and J by 3 bases, with 12 bases between the two germline ends. Germline V CDR1 and CDR2: SQVTM, ANQGSEA. The CDR3 consists of 13 residues. The CDR3 is CSVVPGWDTEAFF. Here the CDR3 DNA reads TGCAGCGTTGTCCCAGGGTGGGACACTGAAGCTTTCTTT.

This chain joins TRBV5-4 and TRBJ1-5, with a tentative D call TRBD1 (5 bases). This CDR3 is 15 amino acids long. V was shortened by 0 bases and J by 4 bases, with 11 bases between the two germline ends. Germline assignment: CDR1 SGHNT and CDR2 YYREEE (reference sequence). CDR3 region: CASSLDPSGNQPQHF. The CDR3 DNA sequence: TGTGCCAGCAGCTTGGATCCCTCAGGGAATCAGCCCCAGCATTTT.

Only a few counts were recorded for this clone. This sequence joins TRBV6-5 and TRBJ1-1, with unresolved D. CDR3 size: 14 residues. V lost 4 bases and J lost 5, with 14 bases in between. Germline CDR1 reads MNHEY; CDR2 reads SVGAGI. The CDR3 nucleotides read TGTGCCAGCAGTTCCTCCTCGGGAGTTACTGAAGCTTTCTTT. Residues: CASSSSSGVTEAFF.

This chain joins TRBV5-4 and TRBJ1-4; 9 nucleotides line up with TRBD1. Germline V gene lookup returns CDR1 SGHNT and CDR2 YYREEE (reference sequence). V was pared by 4 bases and J by 6 bases, with 7 bases of the junction left unmatched. The CDR3 consists of 15 residues. Written as DNA, the CDR3 is TGTGCCAGCAGCGAAAAGGGACAGGGATATGAAAAACTGTTTTTT. It translates to CASSEKGQGYEKLFF.

This sequence joins TRBV28 and TRBJ1-4; TRBD1 aligns across 8 bases. Germline CDR1 and CDR2: MDHEN and SYDVKM. Trimming took 6 bases from V and 4 from J; bases not matched to a gene: 7. The CDR3 runs 15 residues. The chain's CDR3 is CASSPRTGGNEKLFF. As DNA, the CDR3 is TGTGCCAGCAGCCCTCGTACAGGGGGTAATGAAAAACTGTTTTTT.